These 18 T cell receptor beta chains originate from one sample sequenced in a study of stem cell transplantation in POMP-related autoinflammatory disease. Measured with immunoSEQ multiplex PCR; TCRdb has only the in-frame clones, and not every one. The top ten clones hold roughly 4.5% of a sample with about 6,900 clones, around 86% of them seen once. Sequenced input: a CXCR5-defined cell subset from PBMCs. The receptors were sampled from a human donor in good health.

V and J are TRBV18 and TRBJ1-4; 7 bases fit TRBD1. The CDR3 totals 14 residues. In germline, CDR1 is KGHSH, CDR2 LQKENI. V gave up 2 bases and J gave up 4 bases; unmatched junction bases: 1. The CDR3 DNA reads as TGTGCCAGCTCACCAGGACAGGATAATGAAAAACTGTTTTTT. Amino acid sequence: CASSPGQDNEKLFF.

This sequence joins TRBV11-1 and TRBJ2-7; a weak D match, TRBD2 (5 bases). CDR1 and CDR2 (germline): SGHAT, FQDESV (reference sequence). This CDR3 has 17 residues. V shed 6 bases and J shed 3 bases, with 24 bases lying between them. The DNA of the CDR3 is TGTGCCAGCAGTCATACCTTTACGGGGTCGCTAAACTACGAGCAGTACTTC. Protein: CASSHTFTGSLNYEQYF.

This chain links TRBV11-3 with TRBJ2-3; D is perhaps TRBD2 (6 bases). In germline, CDR1 is SGHNT, CDR2 YENEEA. V was cut by 5 bases and J by 4 bases, with 16 bases left in between. CDR3 size: 15 residues. CDR3 sequence: CASSRSGLESDTQYF. The CDR3 coding sequence is TGTGCCAGCAGCCGGAGCGGGCTAGAGTCAGATACGCAGTATTTT.

J is TRBJ2-5 and V is TRBV29-1; TRBD2 matches 9 bases. The length of the CDR3 is 16 residues. Germline V gene lookup returns CDR1 SQVTM and CDR2 ANQGSEA. V lost 1 base to trimming and J lost 2 bases; unmatched junction nucleotides: 8. The CDR3 here is CSVEVSRRGGQETQYF. The CDR3 DNA is TGCAGCGTTGAAGTTTCCCGGCGGGGGGGACAAGAGACCCAGTACTTC.

The rearrangement uses TRBV10-3 and TRBJ1-2; TRBD1 matches at 12 bases. The V gene's germline CDR1 is ENHRY and CDR2 SYGVKD. V dropped 1 base and J dropped 3; count of bases not matched to a gene: 3. The CDR3 is made up of 16 amino acids. The CDR3 DNA follows: TGTGCCATCAGTGAGTGGGGGACAGGGGGCGACTATGGCTACACCTTC. Its protein product is CAISEWGTGGDYGYTF.

This clone was found a few times. The V gene is TRBV5-4, the J gene TRBJ1-1; D gene unclear. The CDR3 has 13 residues. CDR1 is SGHNT, CDR2 YYREEE, per germline (reference sequence). Deletions cut 4 bases from V and 5 bases from J, with 12 bases between. CDR3 in amino acids: CASSPPGRTEAFF. The DNA of the CDR3 is TGTGCCAGCAGCCCCCCGGGTAGGACTGAAGCTTTCTTT.

The chain employs TRBV7-3 and TRBJ2-7, with D uncertain. Germline CDR1 reads SGHTA; CDR2 reads FQGTGA. The V and J ends lost 1 base and 3 bases respectively, with 7 bases between them. CDR3 size: 13 residues. CDR3 nucleotide sequence: TGTGCCAGCAGCTTAAGTTGGGGCTACGAGCAGTACTTC. It yields the protein CASSLSWGYEQYF.

This clone showed up just a few times. V is TRBV5-1 and J is TRBJ1-6; TRBD1 might be the D (6 bases). The germline V and J ends were trimmed by 5 bases and 7 bases, with 13 bases remaining between them. The germline CDR1 and CDR2 sequences are SGHRS and YFSETQ. This CDR3 region has 14 residues. CDR3 amino acids: CASSPKTGNSPLHF. The CDR3 DNA sequence: TGCGCCAGCAGTCCCAAAACAGGGAATTCACCCCTCCACTTT.

The rearrangement joins TRBV20-1 to TRBJ2-5; TRBD2 might be the D (6 bases). Trimming pared 6 bases from V and 5 bases from J, leaving 10 bases between. The CDR3 extends over 11 amino acids. Germline assignment: CDR1 DFQATT and CDR2 SNEGSKA (reference sequence). Written as DNA, the CDR3 is TGCAGTGCCGGGGGAAGTGAGACCCAGTACTTC. Protein product: CSAGGSETQYF.

The chain has TRBV28 and TRBJ2-7; 9 nucleotides match TRBD2. This CDR3 is 15 amino acids long. Germline V gene sequence: CDR1 MDHEN, CDR2 SYDVKM. J was trimmed by 3 bases and V by 6 bases; bases with no gene match: 9. The CDR3 DNA follows: TGTGCCAGCAGCCGGGAGAGCGGGGGGTACTACGAGCAGTACTTC. It codes for CASSRESGGYYEQYF.

The chain carries TRBV7-2 and TRBJ1-1; TRBD1 agrees at 8 bases. CDR3 length: 14 amino acids. The V segment lost 4 bases and the J segment 4 bases; nucleotides outside the gene matches: 5. The germline V gene encodes CDR1 SGHTA and CDR2 FQGNSA. The CDR3 coding sequence is TGTGCCAGCAGCTCCGAAACAGGGGGCACTGAAGCTTTCTTT. Encoded protein: CASSSETGGTEAFF.

The V gene is TRBV27, the J gene TRBJ2-5; 7 nucleotides match TRBD1. Germline V gene data show CDR1 as MNHEY and CDR2 as SMNVEV (reference sequence). The CDR3 has 14 amino acids. The ends lost 5 bases at V and 5 bases at J; junction bases unmatched: 8. CDR3 loop: CASSGNRGRETQYF. The CDR3 DNA follows: TGTGCCAGCAGTGGCAACAGGGGCAGGGAGACCCAGTACTTC.

CDR3 loop: CASSLPGLAGGPYEQYF. The CDR3 DNA reads TGTGCCAGCAGCCTCCCGGGACTAGCGGGGGGACCCTACGAGCAGTACTTC. The chain links TRBV5-4 to TRBJ2-7; 15 bases match TRBD2. The junction had 7 bases not matched to a gene; V was cut back by 4 bases and J by 2 bases. The CDR3 covers 17 residues. CDR1 and CDR2 from the germline V gene are SGHNT and YYREEE (reference sequence).

The chain joins TRBV29-1 to TRBJ1-1; TRBD1 agrees at 7 bases. The ends lost 4 bases at V and 4 bases at J; junction bases unmatched: 9. Germline V gene lookup returns CDR1 SQVTM and CDR2 ANQGSEA. The CDR3 has 14 amino acids. In DNA, the CDR3 is TGCAGCGTTGGACCAACAGGGGATCCCACTGAAGCTTTCTTT. Its translation: CSVGPTGDPTEAFF.

V gene TRBV5-1 combines with J gene TRBJ1-4; possibly TRBD1 for D (6 bases). The CDR3 is 15 residues long. V was clipped by 0 bases and J by 8 bases, with 14 bases between them. Germline loops: CDR1 SGHRS, CDR2 YFSETQ. CDR3 coding DNA: TGCGCCAGCAGCTTGGCCGGGGGGCGCGAGGAAAAACTGTTTTTT. It codes for CASSLAGGREEKLFF.

This chain links TRBV6-6 with TRBJ2-7; weak D call: TRBD1 (6 bases). Trimming took 5 bases from V and 7 from J, leaving 12 bases between them. Germline assignment: CDR1 MNHNY and CDR2 SVGAGI (reference sequence). CDR3 size: 12 residues. Here the CDR3 DNA reads TGTGCCAGCAGTCAACAGGGTGTGGAGCAGTACTTC. Its translation is CASSQQGVEQYF.

On this clone itself: Other DNA sequences of this sample code for an identical CDR3. The chain is built from TRBV5-4 and TRBJ2-3; 9 bases match TRBD2. Germline CDR1 SGHNT, CDR2 YYREEE (reference sequence). V lost 4 bases, J lost 3 bases, and 9 bases stayed unmatched. The CDR3 spans 16 residues. CDR3 sequence reads: CASSPGGRGGTDTQYF. The CDR3 DNA follows: TGTGCCAGCAGCCCGGGGGGGCGGGGGGGAACAGATACGCAGTATTTT.

The J gene is TRBJ2-1, the V gene TRBV19, with TRBD1 matching over 10 bases. V trimming: 3 bases; J trimming: 2 bases; junction bases outside the gene matches: 4. The CDR3 spans 16 residues. CDR1 is LNHDA and CDR2 is SQIVND in the germline V gene (reference sequence). CDR3 bases: TGTGCCAGTAGTATGACAGGGGGCTCCCCCTACAATGAGCAGTTCTTC. Translation: CASSMTGGSPYNEQFF.